This entry lists 12 T cell receptor beta chains sequenced from one sample in a study of CD8 T cells in ankylosing spondylitis. Study conclusions and caveats: Within ankylosing spondylitis blood, a TCR beta motif made up of eight or nine highly homologous variants appeared to be characteristic.

No antigens are known for them. A single record per CDR3 protein comes from TCRdb applying MiXCR to the 5' RACE reads. The data contain 220,000 or so distinct CDR3 sequences, roughly 18% of them seen just once; the ten biggest clones take up roughly 46%. The material sequenced was blood, either unsorted or a sorted T cell fraction (not recorded which). The source is a male donor with ankylosing spondylitis.

This clonotype was seen at least ten times. J is TRBJ2-7 and V is TRBV12-3 or TRBV12-4, with D tentatively TRBD2 (5 bases). The CDR3 spans 12 residues. Trimming pared 5 bases from V and 7 bases from J, leaving 12 bases between. DNA for the CDR3: TGTGCCAGCAGTCCGGACTGGATGGAGCAGTACTTC. This codes for CASSPDWMEQYF.

This clonotype was seen many times. This rearrangement joins TRBV5-6 to TRBJ1-1; D may be TRBD1 (5 bases). The germline CDR1 and CDR2 sequences are SGHDT and YYEEEE. Trimming removed 1 base from V and 0 bases from J, with 10 bases in between. The CDR3 runs 15 residues. The CDR3 spells CASSLWGSMNTEAFF. Here the CDR3 DNA reads TGTGCCAGCAGCTTGTGGGGCAGCATGAACACTGAAGCTTTCTTT. Full variable domain (missing parts from reference TRBV5-6 and TRBJ1-1): DAGVTQSPTHLIKTRGQQVTLRCSPKSGHDTVSWYQQALGQGPQFIFQYYEEEERQRGNFPDRFSGHQFPNYSSELNVNALLLGDSALYLCASSLWGSMNTEAFFGQGTRLTVV.

The CDR3 DNA follows: TGCGCCAGCAGCCAAGTGGCGGGAGCTTGGGACAATGAGCAGTTCTTC. Translating it yields CASSQVAGAWDNEQFF. The chain couples TRBV4-1 to TRBJ2-1; TRBD2 aligns across 7 bases. Germline V lookup: CDR1 MGHRA, CDR2 YSYEKL. The CDR3 length is 16 residues. Trimming cost V 1 base and J 5 bases; bases outside gene matches: 8.

There are many counts of this clonotype. CDR3 loop: CASSLYPDSEKLFF. The CDR3 nucleotides are TGCGCCAGCAGCTTGTACCCGGACAGCGAAAAACTGTTTTTT. The rearrangement links TRBV5-1 to TRBJ1-4; D possibly corresponds to TRBD1 (6 bases). V was shortened by 1 base and J by 8 bases, with 12 bases between the two germline ends. The CDR3 has 14 amino acids. CDR1 SGHRS and CDR2 YFSETQ come from the germline V gene.

This clonotype was observed a handful of times. The chain employs TRBV12-3 or TRBV12-4 and TRBJ2-1, with 11 bases matching TRBD2. The J segment lost 0 bases and the V segment lost 2 bases, leaving 6 bases of the junction unmatched. This CDR3 is 18 amino acids long. As DNA, the CDR3 is TGTGCCAGCAGTTTAATAGCGGGGGGGCTTCTCTCCTACAATGAGCAGTTCTTC. Translation: CASSLIAGGLLSYNEQFF.

The chain joins TRBV7-9 to TRBJ1-4, with D hard to call. Germline V gives CDR1 SEHNR, CDR2 FQNEAQ (reference sequence). The CDR3 is made up of 13 amino acids. V lost 5 bases and J 4 bases, leaving 8 bases between the germline ends. The CDR3 DNA is TGTGCCAGCAGCCCCACAGATAATGAAAAACTGTTTTTT. Its translation is CASSPTDNEKLFF.

The chain carries TRBV27 and TRBJ1-1; 7 bases match TRBD1. The CDR3 has 13 amino acids. CDR1 is MNHEY, CDR2 SMNVEV, per germline (reference sequence). V gave up 6 bases and J gave up 5 bases; unmatched junction bases: 6. CDR3 region: CASRAGTDTEAFF. The CDR3 DNA sequence: TGTGCCAGCAGGGCCGGGACAGATACTGAAGCTTTCTTT.

In its sample, this clonotype was seen many times. The chain recombines TRBV7-8 with TRBJ2-1, with D maybe TRBD2 (6 bases). CDR1 is SGHVS, CDR2 FQNEAQ, per germline. There are 18 residues in the CDR3. Trimming cost V 2 bases and J 6 bases, with 23 bases left between them. CDR3 loop: CASSLFWEPGAGSNEQFF. The CDR3, as DNA: TGTGCCAGCAGCTTATTTTGGGAGCCGGGAGCTGGTAGCAATGAGCAGTTCTTC.

The V gene is TRBV2, the J gene TRBJ2-3; weak D call: TRBD2 (5 bases). CDR3 length: 15 residues. Trimming removed 3 bases from V and 5 bases from J, with 15 bases in between. Germline values: CDR1 SNHLY, CDR2 FYNNEI. This CDR3 is CASSDWSSPRDTQYF. CDR3 nucleotide sequence: TGTGCCAGCAGTGATTGGTCTAGCCCGAGAGATACGCAGTATTTT.

In its sample, this clonotype was seen a few times. The V and J genes are TRBV7-6 and TRBJ2-3; the D gene could be TRBD1 or TRBD2 (5 bases each). Germline loops: CDR1 SGHVS, CDR2 FNYEAQ. V lost 2 bases and J lost 4, with 10 bases in between. This CDR3 is built from 14 residues. CDR3 nucleotides: TGTGCCAGCAGCTTAAGGGGAGCTTCAGATACGCAGTATTTT. Translating it yields CASSLRGASDTQYF.

The table lists this clonotype with many counts. V and J are TRBV7-8 and TRBJ1-5; D is possibly TRBD1 (5 bases). Germline lookup yields CDR1 SGHVS and CDR2 FQNEAQ. Trimming took 1 base from V and 5 from J, leaving 6 bases between them. The CDR3 consists of 13 residues. CDR3 nucleotide sequence: TGTGCCAGCAGCTTAGTGGGGGATCAGCCCCAGCATTTT. Its protein is CASSLVGDQPQHF.

The chain combines TRBV6-1 with TRBJ2-2, with 8 nucleotides matching TRBD1. The CDR3 sequence is 15 residues long. CDR1 MNHNS and CDR2 SASEGT come from the germline V gene. V gave up 0 bases and J gave up 7 bases; unmatched junction bases: 4. CDR3 DNA sequence: TGTGCCAGCAGTGAAGCTTCAGGGGGCCACGGGGAGCTGTTTTTT. Translating gives CASSEASGGHGELFF.